The present entry profiles one T cell receptor beta chain with its context. Its specificity is unknown. This sample is part of a study of PD-1 blockade in classical Hodgkin lymphoma. Study observations and caveats: Reported baseline diversity: healthy donors highest, relapsed/refractory patients lowest. Undefined causes, possibly disease activity or prior therapy, underlie the repertoire differences. Patients who initiated nivolumab within 1 year of ASCT were excluded.

Clones were read by immunoSEQ multiplex PCR, and TCRdb kept only the in-frame ones, dropping some. The table has fewer than 25,000 clones, 70% to 90% seen once; the top ten hold roughly 21%. After removal of 0 bases from V and 3 bases from J, the junction contained 5 bases not matched to a gene. CDR3 length: 16 residues. CDR1 and CDR2 (germline): SGHAT, FQNNGV. Time point given: cycle 4 day 1 (C4D1), after more than 5 weeks of nivolumab. After autologous stem cell transplantation all patients relapsed, and prior brentuximab vedotin exposure differed between cohorts. Complete response, partial response or progressive disease constituted the best responses recorded.

The sequence was collected from a human donor with classical Hodgkin lymphoma. This sequence joins TRBV11-2 and TRBJ2-7; TRBD1 matches 10 bases. The specimen was peripheral blood mononuclear cells (PBMCs), collected before the fourth cycle of nivolumab. The CDR3 is CASSLDPGQGNYEQYF. The CDR3 DNA sequence: TGTGCCAGCAGCTTAGACCCGGGACAGGGGAACTACGAGCAGTACTTC.